This T cell receptor (beta chain) is from a study of blood T cell repertoires in COVID-19. Across the study: Acute-phase and convalescent COVID-19 samples originated in the United States, Italy and Spain. T cells, B-cell-depleted T cells, or PBMCs supplied cDNA or gDNA.

CDR3 size: 13 residues. The germline V gene has CDR1 MGHDK and CDR2 SYGVNS. The V and J ends lost 7 bases and 5 bases respectively, with 12 bases between them. Per the authors' pipeline: Amplification with reference gene primers provided the estimates of nucleated cell counts. Sequenced by immunoSEQ multiplex PCR; TCRdb stores in-frame clones only, minus some. That table is the source of V, J and clone size, and D and trimming were worked out from the DNA. The table shows approximately 73,000 clones, with approximately 89% occurring only once. Sequenced sample: peripheral blood. This rearrangement joins TRBV25-1 to TRBJ2-1; maybe TRBD2 (5 bases). This TCR was sampled from a woman aged 55-70 years with acute or convalescent COVID-19. The CDR3 protein is CASTEAPNNEQFF. CDR3 nucleotides: TGTGCCAGCACGGAGGCGCCTAACAATGAGCAGTTCTTC.